The T cell receptor beta chain described here comes from a study of blood T cell repertoires in COVID-19. TCRdb's table, derived via immunoSEQ multiplex PCR, lists solely in-frame clones and lacks some. This table has a few hundred thousand clones, 89% appearing once. This clone was recorded once. CDR1 and CDR2 (germline): SGHDT, YYEEEE. This CDR3 region has 14 residues. V was trimmed by 4 bases and J by 9 bases, leaving 20 bases between them. Sequencing was performed on peripheral blood. The TCR was taken from a woman between 40 and 55 years old who had recovered from COVID-19. The V call is TRBV5-6, the J call TRBJ2-7, with a weak D call TRBD2 (6 bases). CDR3 sequence: CASSRRDSFSGQYF. The CDR3 DNA reads TGTGCCAGCAGCCGCCGGGACTCCTTTTCGGGGCAGTACTTC.